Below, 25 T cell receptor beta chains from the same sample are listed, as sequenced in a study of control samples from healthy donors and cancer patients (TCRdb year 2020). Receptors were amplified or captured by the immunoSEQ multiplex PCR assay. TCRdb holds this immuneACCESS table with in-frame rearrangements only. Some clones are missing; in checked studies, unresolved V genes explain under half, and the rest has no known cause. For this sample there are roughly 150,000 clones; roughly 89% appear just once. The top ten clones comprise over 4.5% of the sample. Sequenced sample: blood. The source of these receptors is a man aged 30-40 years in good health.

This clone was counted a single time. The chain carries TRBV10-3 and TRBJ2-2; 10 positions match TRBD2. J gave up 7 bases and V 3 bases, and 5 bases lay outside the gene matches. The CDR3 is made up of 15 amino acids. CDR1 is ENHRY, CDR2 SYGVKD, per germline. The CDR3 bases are TGTGCCATCAGTGAAACTAGCGGGATGGGCGGGGAGCTGTTTTTT. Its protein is CAISETSGMGGELFF.

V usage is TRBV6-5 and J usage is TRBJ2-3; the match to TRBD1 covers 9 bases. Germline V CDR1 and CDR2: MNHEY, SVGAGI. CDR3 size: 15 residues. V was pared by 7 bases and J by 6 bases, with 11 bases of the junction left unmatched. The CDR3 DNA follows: TGTGCCAGCAACGAACAGGGGGCCCACTTGGATACGCAGTATTTT. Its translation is CASNEQGAHLDTQYF.

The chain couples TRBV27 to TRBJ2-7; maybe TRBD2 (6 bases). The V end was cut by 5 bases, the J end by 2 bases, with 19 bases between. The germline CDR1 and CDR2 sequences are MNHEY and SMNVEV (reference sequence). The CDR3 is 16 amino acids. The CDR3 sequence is CASSPAAGWGAYEQYF. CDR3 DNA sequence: TGTGCCAGCAGTCCTGCTGCAGGGTGGGGGGCCTACGAGCAGTACTTC.

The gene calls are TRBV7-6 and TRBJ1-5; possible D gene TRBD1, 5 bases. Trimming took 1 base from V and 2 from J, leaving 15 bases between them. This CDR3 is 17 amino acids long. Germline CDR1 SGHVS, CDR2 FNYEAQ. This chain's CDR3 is CASSLGAGGSGNQPQHF. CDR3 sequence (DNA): TGTGCCAGCAGCTTAGGGGCCGGGGGGAGTGGCAATCAGCCCCAGCATTTT.

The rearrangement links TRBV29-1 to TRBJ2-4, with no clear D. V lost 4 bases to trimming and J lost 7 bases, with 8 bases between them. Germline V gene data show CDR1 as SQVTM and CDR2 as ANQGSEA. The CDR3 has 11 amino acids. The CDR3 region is CSVGVLNIQYF. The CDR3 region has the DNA TGCAGCGTTGGGGTTTTGAACATTCAGTACTTC.

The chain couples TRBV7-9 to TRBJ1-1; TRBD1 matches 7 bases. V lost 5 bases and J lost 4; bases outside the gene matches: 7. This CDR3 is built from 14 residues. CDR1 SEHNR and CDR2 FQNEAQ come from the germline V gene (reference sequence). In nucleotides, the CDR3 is TGTGCCAGCAGCCGTTTGACAGGGAGCACTGAAGCTTTCTTT. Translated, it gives CASSRLTGSTEAFF.

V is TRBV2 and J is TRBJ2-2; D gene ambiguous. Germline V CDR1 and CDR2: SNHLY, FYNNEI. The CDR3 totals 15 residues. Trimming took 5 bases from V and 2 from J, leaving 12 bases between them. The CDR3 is CASSLETGNTGELFF. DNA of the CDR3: TGTGCCAGCAGTTTGGAGACTGGTAACACCGGGGAGCTGTTTTTT.

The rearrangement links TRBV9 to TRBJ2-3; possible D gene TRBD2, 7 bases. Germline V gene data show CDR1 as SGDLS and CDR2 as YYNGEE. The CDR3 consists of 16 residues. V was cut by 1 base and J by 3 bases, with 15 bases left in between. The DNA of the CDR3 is TGTGCCAGCAGCGTACAGGGGAGGGGGGCTACAGATACGCAGTATTTT. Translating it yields CASSVQGRGATDTQYF.

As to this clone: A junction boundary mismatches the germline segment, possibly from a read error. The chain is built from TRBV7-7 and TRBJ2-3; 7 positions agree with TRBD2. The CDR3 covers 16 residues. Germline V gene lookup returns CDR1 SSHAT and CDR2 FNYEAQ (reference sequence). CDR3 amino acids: CASSLVAGADTDTQYF. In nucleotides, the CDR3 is TGTGCTAGCAGCTTAGTGGCGGGAGCTGACACAGATACGCAGTATTTT.

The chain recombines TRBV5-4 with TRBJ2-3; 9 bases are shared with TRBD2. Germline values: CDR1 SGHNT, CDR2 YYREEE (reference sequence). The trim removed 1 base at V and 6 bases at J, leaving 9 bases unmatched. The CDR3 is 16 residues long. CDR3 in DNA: TGTGCCAGCAGCTTGTACAGCGGGGGGACCGGGGATACGCAGTATTTT. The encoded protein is CASSLYSGGTGDTQYF.

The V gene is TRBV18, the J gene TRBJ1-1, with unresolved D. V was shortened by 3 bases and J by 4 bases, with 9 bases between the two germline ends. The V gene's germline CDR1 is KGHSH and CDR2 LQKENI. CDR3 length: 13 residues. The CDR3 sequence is CASSPNPGTEAFF. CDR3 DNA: TGTGCCAGCTCACCTAACCCCGGCACTGAAGCTTTCTTT.

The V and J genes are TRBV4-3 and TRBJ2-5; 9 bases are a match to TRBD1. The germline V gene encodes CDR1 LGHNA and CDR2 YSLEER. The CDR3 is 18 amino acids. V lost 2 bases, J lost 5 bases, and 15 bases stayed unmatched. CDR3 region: CASSQNGGQGLFRETQYF. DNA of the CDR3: TGCGCCAGCAGCCAAAATGGGGGACAGGGTCTTTTTCGTGAGACCCAGTACTTC.

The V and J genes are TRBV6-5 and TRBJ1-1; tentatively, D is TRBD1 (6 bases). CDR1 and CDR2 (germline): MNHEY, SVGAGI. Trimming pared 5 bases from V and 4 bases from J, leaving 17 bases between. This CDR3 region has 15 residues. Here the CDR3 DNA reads TGTGCCAGCAGTCCGGAGCGGGGGGCGTCCACTGAAGCTTTCTTT. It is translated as CASSPERGASTEAFF.

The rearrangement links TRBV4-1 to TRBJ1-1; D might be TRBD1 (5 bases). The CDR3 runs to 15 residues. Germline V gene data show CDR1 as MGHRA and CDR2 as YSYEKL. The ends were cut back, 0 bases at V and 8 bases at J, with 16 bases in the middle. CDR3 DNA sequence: TGCGCCAGCAGCCAAGATTCATCGGCGAAGGGGGAAGCTTTCTTT. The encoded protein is CASSQDSSAKGEAFF.

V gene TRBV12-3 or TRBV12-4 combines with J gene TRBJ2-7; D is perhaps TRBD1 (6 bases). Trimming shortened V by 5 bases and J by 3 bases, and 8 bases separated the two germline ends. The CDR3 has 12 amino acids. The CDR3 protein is CASSPGVYEQYF. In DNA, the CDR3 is TGTGCCAGCAGTCCAGGGGTCTACGAGCAGTACTTC.

In DNA form, the CDR3 reads TGTGCCAGCAGCCCCCTAGGGGTTACAGCGATGGGCGTTCAGTACTTC. It specifies CASSPLGVTAMGVQYF. This chain uses TRBV7-9 with TRBJ2-4; TRBD1 might be the D (5 bases). CDR1 is SEHNR and CDR2 is FQNEAQ in the germline V gene (reference sequence). V lost 5 bases and J 11 bases, leaving 25 bases between the germline ends. The CDR3 totals 16 residues.

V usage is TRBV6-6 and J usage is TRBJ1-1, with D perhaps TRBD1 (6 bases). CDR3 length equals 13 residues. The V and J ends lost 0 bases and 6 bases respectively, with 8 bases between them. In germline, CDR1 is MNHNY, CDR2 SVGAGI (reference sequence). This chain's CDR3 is CASSYSGTSEAFF. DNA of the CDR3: TGTGCCAGCAGTTACTCCGGGACATCTGAAGCTTTCTTT.

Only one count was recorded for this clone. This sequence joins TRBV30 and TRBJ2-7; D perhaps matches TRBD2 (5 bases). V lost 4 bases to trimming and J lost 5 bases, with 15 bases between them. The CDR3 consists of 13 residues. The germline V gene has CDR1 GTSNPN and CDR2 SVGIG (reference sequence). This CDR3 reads CAWNMGVSNEQYF. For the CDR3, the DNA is TGTGCCTGGAATATGGGAGTATCTAACGAGCAGTACTTC.

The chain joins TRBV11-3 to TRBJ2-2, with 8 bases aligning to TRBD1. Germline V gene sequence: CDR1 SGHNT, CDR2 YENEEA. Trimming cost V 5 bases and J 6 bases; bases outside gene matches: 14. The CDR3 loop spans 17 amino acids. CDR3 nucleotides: TGTGCCAGCAGCCTGCACCCACGGACAGGGAATTCCGGGGAGCTGTTTTTT. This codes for CASSLHPRTGNSGELFF.

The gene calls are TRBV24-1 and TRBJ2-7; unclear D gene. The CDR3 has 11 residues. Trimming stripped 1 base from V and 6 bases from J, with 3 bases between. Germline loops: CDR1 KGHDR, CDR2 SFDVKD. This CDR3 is CATSDFSEQYF. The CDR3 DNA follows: TGTGCCACCAGTGATTTTAGCGAGCAGTACTTC.

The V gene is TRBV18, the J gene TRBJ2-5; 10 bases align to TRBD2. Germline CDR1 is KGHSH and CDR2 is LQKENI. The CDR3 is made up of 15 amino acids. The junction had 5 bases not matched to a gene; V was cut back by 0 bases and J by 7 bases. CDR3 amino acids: CASSPPLAGEGTQYF. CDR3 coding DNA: TGTGCCAGCTCACCACCCCTAGCGGGAGAGGGGACCCAGTACTTC.

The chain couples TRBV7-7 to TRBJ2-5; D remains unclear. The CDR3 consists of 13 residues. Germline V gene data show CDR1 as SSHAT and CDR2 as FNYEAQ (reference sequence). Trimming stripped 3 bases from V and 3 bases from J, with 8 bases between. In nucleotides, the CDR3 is TGTGCCAGCAGCTTTAACCCAGAAGAGACCCAGTACTTC. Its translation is CASSFNPEETQYF.

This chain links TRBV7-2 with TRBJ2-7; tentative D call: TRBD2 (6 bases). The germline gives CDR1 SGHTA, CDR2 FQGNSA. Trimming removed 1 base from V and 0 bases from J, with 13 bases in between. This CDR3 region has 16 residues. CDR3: CASSLGAGRSSYEQYF. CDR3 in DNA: TGTGCCAGCAGCTTAGGAGCGGGTAGGAGCTCCTACGAGCAGTACTTC.

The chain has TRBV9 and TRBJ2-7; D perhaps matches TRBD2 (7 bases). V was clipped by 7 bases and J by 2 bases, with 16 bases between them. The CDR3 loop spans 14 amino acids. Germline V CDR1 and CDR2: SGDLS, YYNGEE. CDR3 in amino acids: CASGGRGSPYEQYF. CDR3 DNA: TGTGCCAGCGGGGGGCGGGGGTCCCCCTACGAGCAGTACTTC.

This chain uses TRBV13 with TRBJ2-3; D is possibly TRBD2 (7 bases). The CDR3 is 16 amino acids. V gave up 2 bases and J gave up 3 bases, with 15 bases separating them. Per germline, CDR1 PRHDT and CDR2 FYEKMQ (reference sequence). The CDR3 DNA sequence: TGTGCCAGCAGCTTAAGATGGGGGGGCAGGACAGATACGCAGTATTTT. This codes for CASSLRWGGRTDTQYF.